The entry below describes one TCR beta chain. The CDR3 has 15 amino acids. V was clipped by 5 bases and J by 0 bases, with 11 bases between them. CDR1 MNHEY and CDR2 SMNVEV come from the germline V gene (reference sequence). The sample belongs to a study of blood T cell repertoires in COVID-19. Original processing notes: Amplification from reference gene primers served as the basis for estimated nucleated cell counts. The protocol was immunoSEQ multiplex PCR, while the TCRdb copy is restricted to in-frame clones and leaves out a portion. The V and J calls and clone size come from that table; D and trimming were worked out from the DNA. The table records 100,000 or so clones, around 94% of them present only once.

This rearrangement joins TRBV27 to TRBJ2-1, with a tentative D call TRBD2 (6 bases). The TCR comes from a man between 50 and 59 years old with active COVID-19. Sequencing was performed on peripheral blood. The CDR3 spells CASSSGSSSYNEQFF. CDR3 nucleotide sequence: TGTGCCAGCAGTAGCGGGTCGAGCTCCTACAATGAGCAGTTCTTC.